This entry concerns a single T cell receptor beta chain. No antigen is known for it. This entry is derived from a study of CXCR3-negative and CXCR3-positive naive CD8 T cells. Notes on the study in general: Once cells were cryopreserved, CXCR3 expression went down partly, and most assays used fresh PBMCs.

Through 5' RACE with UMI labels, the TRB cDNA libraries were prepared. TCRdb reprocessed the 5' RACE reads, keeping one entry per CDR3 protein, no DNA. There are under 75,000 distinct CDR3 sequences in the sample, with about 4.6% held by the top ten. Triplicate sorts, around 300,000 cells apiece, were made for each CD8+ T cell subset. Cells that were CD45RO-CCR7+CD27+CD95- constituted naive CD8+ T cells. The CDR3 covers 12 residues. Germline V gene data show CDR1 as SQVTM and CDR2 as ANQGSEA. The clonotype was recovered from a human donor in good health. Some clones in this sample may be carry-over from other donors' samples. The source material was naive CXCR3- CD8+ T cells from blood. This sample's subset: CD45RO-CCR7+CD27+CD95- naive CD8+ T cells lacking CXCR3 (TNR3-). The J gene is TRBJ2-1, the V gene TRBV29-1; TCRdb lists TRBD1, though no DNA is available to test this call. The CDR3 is CSGITGTNEQFF.